The 28 T cell receptor beta chains presented below share a single source sample, sequenced in a study of siplizumab effects on memory and regulatory T cells. Some clones are missing from TCRdb's copy, which holds only in-frame ones; the method was immunoSEQ multiplex PCR. Here the sample spans tens of thousands of clones, roughly nine tenths being singletons. The sample taken for sequencing was CD8+ T cells sorted from blood. The receptors here all came from a human donor in good health.

This clone has just one count. The V gene is TRBV7-8, the J gene TRBJ1-5, with 8 bases matching TRBD1. Looked up from germline, CDR1 is SGHVS and CDR2 is FQNEAQ. Trimming cost V 1 base and J 4 bases; bases outside gene matches: 15. The CDR3 is 19 amino acids. CDR3 coding DNA: TGTGCCAGCAGCTTAGGGACAGGGAAAGAAGAATACATTAATCAGCCCCAGCATTTT. Translating it yields CASSLGTGKEEYINQPQHF.

Turning to this clone: The same CDR3 is also encoded by other DNA sequences in this sample. The J gene is TRBJ2-7, the V gene TRBV7-9; no clear D. From germline, CDR1 is SEHNR and CDR2 FQNEAQ (reference sequence). The ends were cut back, 3 bases at V and 1 base at J, with 4 bases in the middle. This CDR3 comprises 12 residues. The DNA for the CDR3 is TGTGCCAGCAGCTTGGAATCCTACGAGCAGTACTTC. Amino acids: CASSLESYEQYF. The whole variable domain, remainder taken from reference TRBV7-9 and TRBJ2-7, is DTGVSQNPRHKITKRGQNVTFRCDPISEHNRLYWYRQTLGQGPEFLTYFQNEAQLEKSRLLSDRFSAERPKGSFSTLEIQRTEQGDSAMYLCASSLESYEQYFGPGTRLTVT.

The rearrangement links TRBV5-8 to TRBJ2-7; D unresolved. Trimming shortened V by 1 base and J by 2 bases, and 7 bases separated the two germline ends. This CDR3 is 13 amino acids long. In germline, CDR1 is SGHTS, CDR2 YDEGEE. The chain's CDR3 is CASSLTNAYEQYF. The CDR3 DNA reads as TGTGCCAGCAGCTTGACTAACGCCTACGAGCAGTACTTC.

This rearrangement joins TRBV19 to TRBJ2-2; D call uncertain. The CDR3 sequence is 14 residues long. CDR1 is LNHDA and CDR2 is SQIVND in the germline V gene (reference sequence). V was pared by 5 bases and J by 4 bases, with 11 bases between. The CDR3 spells CASSFGVGTGELFF. The CDR3 DNA reads as TGTGCCAGTAGTTTTGGGGTGGGCACCGGGGAGCTGTTTTTT.

J is TRBJ2-5 and V is TRBV29-1; 11 bases are a match to TRBD1. Germline V gene data show CDR1 as SQVTM and CDR2 as ANQGSEA. After removal of 0 bases from V and 4 bases from J, the junction contained 7 bases not matched to a gene. This CDR3 has 16 residues. CDR3 nucleotide sequence: TGCAGCGTTGAAGATCGGACAGGGGGCATTTTAGAGACCCAGTACTTC. Amino acids: CSVEDRTGGILETQYF.

This rearrangement joins TRBV29-1 to TRBJ2-7; TRBD1 agrees at 7 bases. The CDR3 length is 15 residues. Per germline, CDR1 SQVTM and CDR2 ANQGSEA. Trimming removed 1 base from V and 2 bases from J; junction bases left unmatched: 8. CDR3 in amino acids: CSVEVATGTAYEQYF. CDR3 coding DNA: TGCAGCGTTGAAGTCGCCACCGGGACAGCCTACGAGCAGTACTTC.

The chain joins TRBV29-1 to TRBJ2-2; D perhaps matches TRBD1 (5 bases). This CDR3 is built from 13 residues. CDR1 and CDR2 (germline): SQVTM, ANQGSEA. V lost 7 bases, J lost 1 base, and 10 bases lay in between. The CDR3 loop is CSGKDRNTGELFF. CDR3 nucleotides: TGCAGCGGAAAAGACAGGAACACCGGGGAGCTGTTTTTT.

The sample holds one count of this clone. The chain combines TRBV9 with TRBJ2-1; D unclear. Germline V CDR1 and CDR2: SGDLS, YYNGEE. The ends were cut back, 4 bases at V and 4 bases at J, with 9 bases in the middle. CDR3 size: 13 residues. As DNA, the CDR3 is TGTGCCAGCAGCCCCCACGAGTACAATGAGCAGTTCTTC. Its protein product is CASSPHEYNEQFF.

This clone is a singleton in its sample. The chain couples TRBV7-9 to TRBJ2-5; 10 nucleotides match TRBD1. Germline assignment: CDR1 SEHNR and CDR2 FQNEAQ (reference sequence). The trim removed 5 bases at V and 2 bases at J, leaving 8 bases unmatched. The CDR3 sequence is 16 residues long. Here the CDR3 reads CASSAGTGEVQETQYF. CDR3 sequence (DNA): TGTGCCAGCAGCGCAGGGACAGGGGAAGTACAAGAGACCCAGTACTTC. The variable domain in full, with the rest retrieved from reference TRBV7-9 and TRBJ2-5, is DTGVSQNPRHKITKRGQNVTFRCDPISEHNRLYWYRQTLGQGPEFLTYFQNEAQLEKSRLLSDRFSAERPKGSFSTLEIQRTEQGDSAMYLCASSAGTGEVQETQYFGPGTRLLVL.

The CDR3 DNA sequence: TGTGCCAGCAGGGGCCTGGATACGCAGTATTTT. It encodes CASRGLDTQYF. The genes are TRBV6-1 and TRBJ2-3; D not certain. V was clipped by 6 bases and J by 6 bases, with 7 bases between them. This CDR3 spans 11 amino acids. CDR1 MNHNS and CDR2 SASEGT come from the germline V gene.

The chain employs TRBV30 and TRBJ1-6; possibly TRBD1 for D (5 bases). Trimming removed 5 bases from V and 7 bases from J, with 15 bases in between. Per the germline V gene, CDR1 is GTSNPN and CDR2 is SVGIG (reference sequence). The CDR3 is 14 residues long. CDR3 DNA: TGTGCCTGGTGGGGAGGGGACGAAAATTCACCCCTCCACTTT. This codes for CAWWGGDENSPLHF.

This clone was observed once. This chain uses TRBV19 with TRBJ1-2, with D possibly TRBD1 on 5 matching bases. The V end lost 6 bases, the J end lost 1 base, and 15 bases lay between the germline ends. Germline assignment: CDR1 LNHDA and CDR2 SQIVND (reference sequence). This CDR3 has 15 residues. The CDR3 DNA reads TGTGCCAGTAGGGGTGCCGACAGCGATAACTATGGCTACACCTTC. Its protein product is CASRGADSDNYGYTF.

The rearrangement uses TRBV27 and TRBJ2-1; 14 nucleotides align to TRBD2. CDR3 size: 14 residues. The V and J ends lost 7 bases and 7 bases, in that order; junction bases with no gene match: 3. Germline V gene data show CDR1 as MNHEY and CDR2 as SMNVEV (reference sequence). CDR3 region: CASMWTSGGNEQFF. The CDR3 DNA reads as TGTGCCAGCATGTGGACTAGCGGGGGGAATGAGCAGTTCTTC.

This chain connects TRBV5-7 to TRBJ2-6; D remains unclear. TRBV5-7 is an ORF; its function is uncertain. The germline V and J ends were trimmed by 9 bases and 5 bases, with 9 bases remaining between them. The CDR3 has 12 residues. The CDR3 DNA sequence: TGTGCCATACAAAGTCGGGCCAACGTCCTGACTTTC. It encodes CAIQSRANVLTF.

This clone was observed a handful of times. V usage is TRBV6-4 and J usage is TRBJ1-1, with D maybe TRBD1 (6 bases). With 7 bases removed from V and 4 bases from J, the gap between germline ends came to 16 bases. In germline, CDR1 is MRHNA, CDR2 SNTAGT. The CDR3 is made up of 14 amino acids. The CDR3 DNA follows: TGTGCCAGCAAGACGGACAGAATCGGCACTGAAGCTTTCTTT. Encoded protein: CASKTDRIGTEAFF.

The V and J genes are TRBV11-2 and TRBJ1-1; 7 bases line up with TRBD1. This CDR3 is 17 amino acids long. With V trimmed by 5 bases and J by 3 bases, 15 bases remained unmatched. The germline gives CDR1 SGHAT, CDR2 FQNNGV. The CDR3 nucleotides read TGTGCCAGCAGCACCCGGCGCTCAGACAGGGAGGACACTGAAGCTTTCTTT. This codes for CASSTRRSDREDTEAFF.

The CDR3 nucleotides read TGTGCCAGTAGTCCCCCCAGGTCGGGTGGTGAAAAACTGTTTTTT. Encoded protein: CASSPPRSGGEKLFF. The chain couples TRBV19 to TRBJ1-4; D is undetermined. Germline assignment: CDR1 LNHDA and CDR2 SQIVND (reference sequence). CDR3 size: 15 residues. V lost 5 bases and J lost 7, with 17 bases in between.

CDR3: CASSMGYPMFYEQYF. The CDR3 DNA sequence: TGTGCCAGTAGTATGGGGTACCCAATGTTCTACGAGCAGTACTTC. The chain uses TRBV19 and TRBJ2-7; no definite D call. The CDR3 runs to 15 residues. The germline CDR1 and CDR2 sequences are LNHDA and SQIVND (reference sequence). V shed 3 bases and J shed 3 bases, with 15 bases lying between them. Full variable domain (missing parts from reference TRBV19 and TRBJ2-7): DGGITQSPKYLFRKEGQNVTLSCEQNLNHDAMYWYRQDPGQGLRLIYYSQIVNDFQKGDIAEGYSVSREKKESFPLTVTSAQKNPTAFYLCASSMGYPMFYEQYFGPGTRLTVT.

The V call is TRBV7-9, the J call TRBJ1-1; D is undetermined. This CDR3 spans 12 amino acids. Looked up from germline, CDR1 is SEHNR and CDR2 is FQNEAQ (reference sequence). V shed 4 bases and J shed 5 bases, with 8 bases lying between them. The CDR3 here is CASSSGWTEAFF. CDR3 in DNA: TGTGCCAGCAGCTCGGGGTGGACTGAAGCTTTCTTT.

This clone was counted a few times. The genes are TRBV7-3 and TRBJ1-2; D unresolved. The CDR3 runs 14 residues. The germline CDR1 and CDR2 sequences are SGHTA and FQGTGA. V was cut by 1 base and J by 4 bases, with 10 bases left in between. The CDR3 sequence: CASSLMGESYGYTF. The DNA of the CDR3 is TGTGCCAGCAGCTTAATGGGAGAGAGCTATGGCTACACCTTC.

This clone was observed a single time. The J gene is TRBJ2-5, the V gene TRBV4-2; tentatively, D is TRBD1 or TRBD2 (6 bases each). The CDR3 runs 15 residues. Trimming stripped 0 bases from V and 4 bases from J, with 12 bases between. Looked up from germline, CDR1 is LGHNA and CDR2 is YNFKEQ. The CDR3 spells CASSQEGRGGETQYF. The CDR3 DNA follows: TGTGCCAGCAGCCAAGAAGGCAGGGGAGGAGAGACCCAGTACTTC.

This rearrangement joins TRBV19 to TRBJ2-1; TRBD2 matches at 12 bases. The CDR3 is 12 residues long. V shed 5 bases and J 10 bases; nucleotides not matched to a gene: 0. Germline CDR1 reads LNHDA; CDR2 reads SQIVND (reference sequence). The DNA for the CDR3 is TGTGCCAGTAGTGGACTAGCGGGGGAGCAGTTCTTC. It yields the protein CASSGLAGEQFF.

The J gene is TRBJ2-7, the V gene TRBV5-1; unclear D gene. Between the trimmed V and J ends, which lost 0 bases and 7 bases, there was a span of 11 bases. This CDR3 comprises 13 residues. The germline gives CDR1 SGHRS, CDR2 YFSETQ. The CDR3 spells CASSLGGVGEQYF. The CDR3 region has the DNA TGCGCCAGCAGCTTGGGGGGTGTAGGGGAGCAGTACTTC.

V usage is TRBV2 and J usage is TRBJ2-5; 8 bases line up with TRBD1. Germline-derived CDR1 and CDR2 are SNHLY and FYNNEI. The ends lost 7 bases at V and 4 bases at J; junction bases unmatched: 5. The CDR3 has 13 amino acids. CDR3 residues: CASIGQGSETQYF. The CDR3 DNA follows: TGTGCCAGCATTGGACAGGGTTCAGAGACCCAGTACTTC.

The rearrangement joins TRBV7-2 to TRBJ2-7; the D gene could be TRBD1 or TRBD2 (5 bases each). Looked up from germline, CDR1 is SGHTA and CDR2 is FQGNSA. V was clipped by 5 bases and J by 1 base, with 9 bases between them. The CDR3 extends over 13 amino acids. CDR3 loop: CASSGDLSYEQYF. CDR3 nucleotides: TGTGCCAGCAGCGGGGACCTATCCTACGAGCAGTACTTC. The full variable domain, its missing parts supplied by reference TRBV7-2 and TRBJ2-7, is GAGVSQSPSNKVTEKGKDVELRCDPISGHTALYWYRQSLGQGLEFLIYFQGNSAPDKSGLPSDRFSAERTGGSVSTLTIQRTQQEDSAVYLCASSGDLSYEQYFGPGTRLTVT.

The rearrangement uses TRBV28 and TRBJ1-5; D possibly corresponds to TRBD1 (5 bases). In germline, CDR1 is MDHEN, CDR2 SYDVKM. The CDR3 has 15 amino acids. The V and J ends lost 7 bases and 6 bases respectively, with 19 bases between them. CDR3 DNA: TGTGCCAGCACCCTCGACCTTACTGGGGGTCAGCCCCAGCATTTT. It translates to CASTLDLTGGQPQHF.

The rearrangement uses TRBV5-1 and TRBJ1-1; no clear D gene. The V gene's germline CDR1 is SGHRS and CDR2 YFSETQ. Trimming pared 0 bases from V and 0 bases from J, leaving 9 bases between. The CDR3 covers 15 residues. The CDR3 region has the DNA TGCGCCAGCAGCTTGGCGCTTGGGCTGAACACTGAAGCTTTCTTT. Amino acids: CASSLALGLNTEAFF.

V and J are TRBV27 and TRBJ2-7, with D possibly matching TRBD1 (6 bases). This CDR3 spans 14 amino acids. CDR1 MNHEY and CDR2 SMNVEV come from the germline V gene (reference sequence). The V end lost 5 bases, the J end lost 3 bases, and 14 bases lay between the germline ends. This chain's CDR3 is CASSPTGYYYEQYF. Written as DNA, the CDR3 is TGTGCCAGCAGTCCAACAGGGTACTACTACGAGCAGTACTTC.